This entry lists 27 T cell receptor beta chains sequenced from one sample in a study of T cells in Graves' hyperthyroidism and ophthalmopathy. Researchers took RNA transcripts and amplified the TCR beta CDR3 regions from them. HTBI primers were used for first-round RT-PCR of the TCR CDR3. TCRdb itself ran the multiplex PCR reads through MiXCR, one entry per CDR3 protein. Among fewer than 350,000 distinct CDR3 sequences, around a sixth were seen once, and the ten largest hold roughly 16%. Sequencing was done on a sample of blood. The receptors shown here come from a middle-aged woman with Graves' ophthalmopathy.

The J gene is TRBJ1-2, the V gene TRBV19; perhaps TRBD1 as D (6 bases). CDR3 length: 17 amino acids. The V end was cut by 1 base, the J end by 5 bases, with 20 bases between. Germline V gene data show CDR1 as LNHDA and CDR2 as SQIVND (reference sequence). The CDR3 DNA reads as TGTGCCAGTAGTATAGGAGTGACGGGGGCGGACTGGTATGGCTACACCTTC. Translating gives CASSIGVTGADWYGYTF.

The table lists this clonotype with many counts. J is TRBJ2-3 and V is TRBV4-2; 10 nucleotides match TRBD2. CDR1 LGHNA and CDR2 YNFKEQ come from the germline V gene. The CDR3 runs to 18 residues. Trimming at V came to 4 bases and at J to 3 bases, leaving 13 bases not matched to a gene. The DNA for the CDR3 is TGTGCCAGCAGCCCCTGGGTAGGTCCGGGACTAGCGACAGATACGCAGTATTTT. Residues: CASSPWVGPGLATDTQYF.

The sample holds many counts of this clonotype. The chain employs TRBV11-2 and TRBJ1-1, with a possible D match to TRBD1 (6 bases). Germline CDR1 and CDR2: SGHAT and FQNNGV. The CDR3 is 14 amino acids. Trimming shortened V by 0 bases and J by 5 bases, and 10 bases separated the two germline ends. This chain's CDR3 is CASSLDPGVTEAFF. DNA of the CDR3: TGTGCCAGCAGCTTAGACCCAGGGGTAACTGAAGCTTTCTTT.

The chain carries TRBV3-1 and TRBJ1-1, with D unresolved. Germline assignment: CDR1 LGHDT and CDR2 YNNKEL (reference sequence). The CDR3 totals 11 residues. V shed 1 base and J shed 13 bases, with 10 bases lying between them. Here the CDR3 DNA reads TGTGCCAGCAGCCAAGGAGACAAAGGTTTCTTT. This translates into CASSQGDKGFF.

This clonotype was seen at least ten times. This chain connects TRBV12-3 or TRBV12-4 to TRBJ2-7, with TRBD1 identical over 7 bases. The junction had 7 bases not matched to a gene; V was cut back by 5 bases and J by 3 bases. The CDR3 is 14 amino acids. CDR3 residues: CASSTRDSVYEQYF. The CDR3 DNA reads as TGTGCCAGCAGTACCAGGGACAGCGTCTACGAGCAGTACTTC.

This clonotype was counted ten times or more. V usage is TRBV5-5 and J usage is TRBJ2-7, with D perhaps matching TRBD2 (6 bases). Deletions cut 4 bases from V and 4 bases from J, with 12 bases between. CDR3 size: 13 residues. Germline V gene lookup returns CDR1 SGHKS and CDR2 YYEKEE (reference sequence). The CDR3 DNA follows: TGTGCCAGCAGCCTGGGACTTGTATACGAGCAGTACTTC. Encoded protein: CASSLGLVYEQYF.

This clonotype appeared many times. The rearrangement links TRBV7-2 to TRBJ1-1; D unclear. Between the trimmed V and J ends, which lost 1 base and 7 bases, there was a span of 13 bases. The germline CDR1 and CDR2 sequences are SGHTA and FQGNSA. The CDR3 consists of 14 residues. CDR3 DNA sequence: TGTGCCAGCAGCTTAGAGTTCGGGCCCGGTGAAGCTTTCTTT. It translates to CASSLEFGPGEAFF.

At least ten counts were recorded for this clonotype. This sequence joins TRBV6-5 and TRBJ1-2, with 7 bases matching TRBD1. Germline V lookup: CDR1 MNHEY, CDR2 SVGAGI. Unmatched junction bases numbered 3, after V lost 2 bases and J lost 6 bases. The CDR3 loop spans 13 amino acids. The CDR3 bases are TGTGCCAGCAGTTACGACAGGGTTGATGGCTACACCTTC. Translating gives CASSYDRVDGYTF.

This chain links TRBV28 with TRBJ2-7; D is unresolved. Trimming cost V 2 bases and J 2 bases, with 10 bases left between them. Germline V gene data show CDR1 as MDHEN and CDR2 as SYDVKM. The CDR3 is made up of 14 amino acids. The CDR3 sequence is CASSLRVRAYEQYF. The CDR3 DNA reads TGTGCCAGCAGTTTAAGGGTCCGGGCCTACGAGCAGTACTTC.

This clonotype was observed many times. V and J are TRBV6-2 or TRBV6-3 and TRBJ1-1; D is ambiguous. The V end lost 2 bases, the J end lost 5 bases, and 12 bases lay between the germline ends. The V gene's germline CDR1 is MNHEY and CDR2 SVGEGT. The CDR3 covers 14 residues. The CDR3 nucleotides read TGTGCCAGCAGTTACAGTCTTGGGCAGACTGAAGCTTTCTTT. Residues: CASSYSLGQTEAFF.

The V gene is TRBV18, the J gene TRBJ1-1; the D is unclear. The germline V gene encodes CDR1 KGHSH and CDR2 LQKENI. Trimming cost V 6 bases and J 7 bases, with 27 bases left between them. The CDR3 is 17 residues long. The CDR3 is CASSSRASTGFALEAFF. The DNA for the CDR3 is TGTGCCAGCTCTTCCCGCGCTTCCACGGGGTTTGCACTTGAAGCTTTCTTT.

The rearrangement links TRBV20-1 to TRBJ1-2, with 8 bases fitting TRBD1. Germline lookup yields CDR1 DFQATT and CDR2 SNEGSKA (reference sequence). CDR3 length: 12 residues. Trimming cost V 5 bases and J 4 bases; bases outside gene matches: 3. This chain's CDR3 is CSAGTGAYGYTF. The DNA of the CDR3 is TGCAGTGCTGGGACAGGTGCCTATGGCTACACCTTC.

The table lists this clonotype with many counts. The V gene is TRBV25-1, the J gene TRBJ1-2, with 8 bases lining up with TRBD1. Germline CDR1 and CDR2: MGHDK and SYGVNS. CDR3 length: 16 residues. V dropped 4 bases and J dropped 8; count of bases not matched to a gene: 15. CDR3 DNA: TGTGCCAGCAGTGCAAGCGGACAGGGTAGAGTCGGAGGCTACACCTTC. Translating gives CASSASGQGRVGGYTF.

V gene TRBV6-2 or TRBV6-3 combines with J gene TRBJ2-7; TRBD1 aligns across 8 bases. V was pared by 0 bases and J by 0 bases, with 1 base of the junction left unmatched. The germline V gene encodes CDR1 MNHEY and CDR2 SVGEGT. The CDR3 is 15 residues long. CDR3 region: CASSYSGQASYEQYF. The CDR3 DNA reads as TGTGCCAGCAGTTACTCGGGACAGGCCTCCTACGAGCAGTACTTC.

In this sample, this clonotype turned up many times. V usage is TRBV5-1 and J usage is TRBJ2-2, with no clear D. Germline lookup yields CDR1 SGHRS and CDR2 YFSETQ. The CDR3 consists of 14 residues. Trimming removed 3 bases from V and 2 bases from J, with 8 bases in between. The CDR3 loop is CASSSNFNTGELFF. The CDR3 region has the DNA TGCGCCAGCAGCTCGAACTTCAACACCGGGGAGCTGTTTTTT. Variable domain in full (rest from reference TRBV5-1 and TRBJ2-2): KAGVTQTPRYLIKTRGQQVTLSCSPISGHRSVSWYQQTPGQGLQFLFEYFSETQRNKGNFPGRFSGRQFSNSRSEMNVSTLELGDSALYLCASSSNFNTGELFFGEGSRLTVL.

The sample holds a few counts of this clonotype. The genes are TRBV19 and TRBJ2-7, with 8 bases matching TRBD2. The ends lost 5 bases at V and 10 bases at J; junction bases unmatched: 7. CDR1 LNHDA and CDR2 SQIVND come from the germline V gene (reference sequence). The CDR3 has 12 amino acids. The CDR3 reads CASSPSGRDQYF. The CDR3 nucleotides read TGTGCCAGTAGTCCCAGCGGGAGAGACCAGTACTTC.

This chain uses TRBV28 with TRBJ1-2, with D hard to call. This CDR3 is 11 amino acids long. Trimming removed 6 bases from V and 11 bases from J, with 13 bases in between. The germline CDR1 and CDR2 sequences are MDHEN and SYDVKM. The chain's CDR3 is CASSNSLYYTF. CDR3 DNA sequence: TGTGCCAGCAGCAATTCTCTTTATTACACCTTC.

The J gene is TRBJ2-5, the V gene TRBV10-3; 8 bases agree with TRBD2. This CDR3 has 16 residues. V trimming: 0 bases; J trimming: 3 bases; junction bases outside the gene matches: 6. Germline V gene sequence: CDR1 ENHRY, CDR2 SYGVKD. The CDR3 bases are TGTGCCATCAGTGAGTCAGGCGGGGGGACCGAAGAGACCCAGTACTTC. Translated: CAISESGGGTEETQYF.

This clonotype was observed many times. The rearrangement links TRBV27 to TRBJ2-2; 7 bases fit TRBD1. Per germline, CDR1 MNHEY and CDR2 SMNVEV (reference sequence). The CDR3 loop spans 13 amino acids. The V and J ends lost 5 bases and 6 bases, in that order; junction bases with no gene match: 3. CDR3 sequence reads: CASSPGGPGELFF. In DNA form, the CDR3 reads TGTGCCAGCAGTCCAGGGGGACCCGGGGAGCTGTTTTTT.

This clonotype was recorded many times. The chain uses TRBV6-1 and TRBJ2-1; D may be TRBD2 (6 bases). Germline V CDR1 and CDR2: MNHNS, SASEGT. Trimming removed 0 bases at V and 9 bases at J, with 9 bases between. This CDR3 spans 13 amino acids. CDR3 coding DNA: TGTGCCAGCAGTGAAGCGGTGGGAGGTGAGCAGTTCTTC. Residues: CASSEAVGGEQFF.

This clonotype was observed at least ten times. The chain joins TRBV18 to TRBJ1-5; D uncertain. This CDR3 contains 13 residues. With 4 bases removed from V and 0 bases from J, the gap between germline ends came to 4 bases. CDR1 and CDR2 from the germline V gene are KGHSH and LQKENI. The CDR3 is CASSQNSNQPQHF. The CDR3 DNA reads as TGTGCCAGCTCACAAAATAGCAATCAGCCCCAGCATTTT.

The V and J genes are TRBV27 and TRBJ2-7; weak D call: TRBD2 (6 bases). Germline V gene lookup returns CDR1 MNHEY and CDR2 SMNVEV (reference sequence). Trimming pared 5 bases from V and 2 bases from J, leaving 19 bases between. There are 16 residues in the CDR3. The CDR3 region has the DNA TGTGCCAGCAGTCCGAATCCCGGTAGCGGAGCCTACGAGCAGTACTTC. It codes for CASSPNPGSGAYEQYF.

There are many counts of this clonotype. The rearrangement links TRBV12-3 or TRBV12-4 to TRBJ1-2; weak D call: TRBD1 (5 bases). Trimming pared 5 bases from V and 7 bases from J, leaving 20 bases between. The CDR3 is 15 residues long. CDR3 sequence (DNA): TGTGCCAGCAGTCCCCCGACAGAGCTTACGCGTGGCTACACCTTC. This gives the protein CASSPPTELTRGYTF.

V is TRBV20-1 and J is TRBJ1-5, with 7 nucleotides matching TRBD1. J gave up 1 base and V 2 bases, and 5 bases lay outside the gene matches. Germline CDR1 is DFQATT and CDR2 is SNEGSKA (reference sequence). CDR3 length: 15 amino acids. CDR3 sequence: CSARNPTGSNQPQHF. For the CDR3, the DNA is TGCAGTGCTAGAAACCCGACAGGGAGCAATCAGCCCCAGCATTTT.

This clonotype showed up just a few times. The chain joins TRBV7-8 to TRBJ2-5, with D tentatively TRBD2 (5 bases). The CDR3 has 13 amino acids. Per the germline V gene, CDR1 is SGHVS and CDR2 is FQNEAQ. The ends were cut back, 3 bases at V and 5 bases at J, with 10 bases in the middle. The CDR3 is CASSLWEMETQYF. DNA of the CDR3: TGTGCCAGCAGCTTGTGGGAGATGGAGACCCAGTACTTC. The full variable domain, in which reference TRBV7-8 and TRBJ2-5 provide the parts outside the CDR3, is GAGVSQSPRYKVAKRGQDVALRCDPISGHVSLFWYQQALGQGPEFLTYFQNEAQLDKSGLPSDRFFAERPEGSVSTLKIQRTQQEDSAVYLCASSLWEMETQYFGPGTRLLVL.

This clonotype was recorded at least ten times. V and J are TRBV24-1 and TRBJ1-2, with no clear D. V lost 4 bases, J lost 4 bases, and 3 bases lay in between. The CDR3 has 11 residues. The V gene's germline CDR1 is KGHDR and CDR2 SFDVKD. In DNA form, the CDR3 reads TGTGCCACCAGTGACCTCTATGGCTACACCTTC. It specifies CATSDLYGYTF.

The chain recombines TRBV27 with TRBJ1-2; 9 bases map to TRBD1. The CDR3 has 14 residues. Germline trimming cut 4 bases from V and 3 bases from J; bases unmatched to any gene: 3. Germline-derived CDR1 and CDR2 are MNHEY and SMNVEV (reference sequence). This CDR3 reads CASSSRQGDYGYTF. In DNA form, the CDR3 reads TGTGCCAGCAGTTCACGACAGGGGGACTATGGCTACACCTTC.